This entry lists 22 T cell receptor beta chains sequenced from one sample in a study of blood T cell repertoires in COVID-19. Here immunoSEQ multiplex PCR was the method, and the copy in TCRdb shows in-frame clones only, minus some. The sample includes roughly 360,000 clones, roughly 86% seen only once; the top ten take roughly 1.2%. Sequencing used peripheral blood. These TCRs come from a human donor with acute or convalescent COVID-19. The donor label of this sample is uncertain.

The chain links TRBV11-2 to TRBJ2-7; a weak D match, TRBD1 (5 bases). V was cut by 8 bases and J by 4 bases, with 21 bases left in between. The CDR3 covers 15 residues. The germline CDR1 and CDR2 sequences are SGHAT and FQNNGV. CDR3 sequence: CASGPVGQFQYEQYF. The CDR3 DNA follows: TGTGCCAGCGGTCCCGTGGGGCAGTTCCAATACGAGCAGTACTTC.

This chain connects TRBV3-1 (or the pseudogene TRBV3-2) to TRBJ1-3; TRBD1 might be the D (6 bases). The V gene lost 2 bases and the J gene lost 3 bases, with 11 bases spanning the gap. The germline CDR1 and CDR2 sequences are LGHDT and YNNKEL (reference sequence). The CDR3 length is 15 residues. CDR3 region: CASSQTGLFGNTIYF. The CDR3 DNA is TGTGCCAGCAGCCAAACAGGGTTGTTTGGAAACACCATATATTTT.

This clone was found a few times. The gene calls are TRBV5-1 and TRBJ1-2, with D perhaps matching TRBD1 (5 bases). This CDR3 is built from 14 residues. Germline CDR1 and CDR2: SGHRS and YFSETQ. The germline V and J ends were trimmed by 4 bases and 6 bases, with 16 bases remaining between them. The chain's CDR3 is CASSKISGQDGYTF. The CDR3 bases are TGCGCCAGCAGCAAGATCTCAGGGCAGGATGGCTACACCTTC.

This rearrangement joins TRBV5-4 to TRBJ1-1, with D perhaps matching TRBD1 (6 bases). The CDR3 loop spans 15 amino acids. Germline V gives CDR1 SGHNT, CDR2 YYREEE (reference sequence). Between the trimmed V and J ends, which lost 3 bases and 2 bases, there was a span of 14 bases. The DNA for the CDR3 is TGTGCCAGCAGCTCCGGACAGACTTCCAACACTGAAGCTTTCTTT. Translation: CASSSGQTSNTEAFF.

This clone was seen only a few times. V is TRBV5-1 and J is TRBJ2-1; 11 bases map to TRBD2. Trimming removed 5 bases from V and 3 bases from J; junction bases left unmatched: 4. Germline V gene lookup returns CDR1 SGHRS and CDR2 YFSETQ. This CDR3 contains 15 residues. The CDR3 sequence: CASSQLAGVYNEQFF. The CDR3 DNA follows: TGCGCCAGCAGTCAACTAGCGGGGGTCTACAATGAGCAGTTCTTC.

The chain has TRBV27 and TRBJ2-1, with 7 bases matching TRBD2. Germline V gene sequence: CDR1 MNHEY, CDR2 SMNVEV (reference sequence). The CDR3 consists of 16 residues. J lost 5 bases, V lost 4 bases, and 11 bases had no gene match. In DNA, the CDR3 is TGTGCCAGCAGTTCAAATAGCGGGCCTAACCACAATGAGCAGTTCTTC. As protein: CASSSNSGPNHNEQFF.

This chain uses TRBV2 with TRBJ1-5; D gene unclear. V was pared by 7 bases and J by 2 bases, with 9 bases between. Germline CDR1 and CDR2: SNHLY and FYNNEI. This CDR3 has 13 residues. The CDR3 region is CASNRVGNQPQHF. For the CDR3, the DNA is TGTGCCAGCAATCGGGTCGGCAATCAGCCCCAGCATTTT.

The chain couples TRBV10-1 to TRBJ2-2; possible D gene TRBD1, 6 bases. CDR1 is WNHNN, CDR2 SYGVQD, per germline (reference sequence). CDR3 length: 14 residues. V shed 5 bases and J shed 3 bases, with 10 bases lying between them. Here the CDR3 DNA reads TGCGCCAGCAGTATGAACAGGGACACCGGGGAGCTGTTTTTT. It yields the protein CASSMNRDTGELFF.

CDR3 amino acids: CASSLIQEYQPQHF. The DNA for the CDR3 is TGTGCCAGCAGCTTGATACAGGAATATCAGCCCCAGCATTTT. V gene TRBV5-8 combines with J gene TRBJ1-5, with D maybe TRBD1 (5 bases). The CDR3 length is 14 residues. Germline CDR1 SGHTS, CDR2 YDEGEE. Trimming left V 1 base short and J 5 bases short, with 10 bases between.

This chain joins TRBV12-2 and TRBJ2-3; the D call TRBD2 from the table was never checked on the DNA. TRBV12-2 is a listed pseudogene. The CDR3 extends over 14 amino acids. The CDR3 region has the DNA TGTGCAAGTCGTTTTCTTTCTAGCACAGATACGCAGTATTTT. This translates into CASRFLSSTDTQYF.

This clone was seen a single time. The V gene is TRBV30, the J gene TRBJ2-3; 14 nucleotides agree with TRBD2. The CDR3 has 15 residues. The germline V gene encodes CDR1 GTSNPN and CDR2 SVGIG (reference sequence). V lost 0 bases and J lost 6; bases outside the gene matches: 2. The CDR3 coding sequence is TGTGCCTGGAGTGTCGGGACTAGCGGGAGTGATACGCAGTATTTT. It specifies CAWSVGTSGSDTQYF.

A note on this clone: The same CDR3 can be traced to other DNA sequences in this sample. The chain uses TRBV2 and TRBJ1-5; tentative D call: TRBD1 (5 bases). There are 15 residues in the CDR3. CDR1 and CDR2 (germline): SNHLY, FYNNEI. Trimming took 4 bases from V and 3 from J, leaving 13 bases between them. CDR3 region: CASSGDRLSNQPQHF. In DNA form, the CDR3 reads TGTGCCAGCAGTGGCGACAGACTTTCCAATCAGCCCCAGCATTTT.

The chain couples TRBV30 to TRBJ1-4; D remains ambiguous. The CDR3 length is 14 residues. V lost 2 bases, J lost 7 bases, and 14 bases lay in between. Germline V gives CDR1 GTSNPN, CDR2 SVGIG (reference sequence). The CDR3, as DNA: TGTGCCTGGAGTCTAGCGTCAAGAGGTGAAAAACTGTTTTTT. It specifies CAWSLASRGEKLFF. The whole variable domain, filled in from reference TRBV30 and TRBJ1-4, reads SQTIHQWPATLVQPVGSPLSLECTVEGTSNPNLYWYRQAAGRGLQLLFYSVGIGQISSEVPQNLSASRPQDRQFILSSKKLLLSDSGFYLCAWSLASRGEKLFFGSGTQLSVL.

This chain links TRBV19 with TRBJ1-2; unclear D gene. This CDR3 comprises 12 residues. Trimming took off 7 bases at V and 6 bases at J, with 12 bases between the two ends. Germline loops: CDR1 LNHDA, CDR2 SQIVND (reference sequence). The CDR3 DNA sequence: TGTGCCAGTAAGTCTAGCAGAGATGGCTACACCTTC. It codes for CASKSSRDGYTF. Together with reference TRBV19 and TRBJ1-2, the CDR3 gives the full variable domain: DGGITQSPKYLFRKEGQNVTLSCEQNLNHDAMYWYRQDPGQGLRLIYYSQIVNDFQKGDIAEGYSVSREKKESFPLTVTSAQKNPTAFYLCASKSSRDGYTFGSGTRLTVV.

The chain uses TRBV2 and TRBJ1-5; no reliable D call. This CDR3 is 12 amino acids long. In germline, CDR1 is SNHLY, CDR2 FYNNEI. Trimming stripped 1 base from V and 11 bases from J, with 9 bases between. The CDR3 spells CASSEGRQAQHF. CDR3 nucleotides: TGTGCCAGCAGTGAAGGTCGGCAGGCCCAGCATTTT.

This chain uses TRBV6-1 with TRBJ2-1; D is ambiguous. V gave up 2 bases and J gave up 8 bases, with 10 bases separating them. This CDR3 has 13 residues. Germline CDR1 reads MNHNS; CDR2 reads SASEGT. The CDR3 DNA is TGTGCCAGCAGTGAAATCGTTAGAGATGAGCAGTTCTTC. It yields the protein CASSEIVRDEQFF.

V usage is TRBV3-1 (or the pseudogene TRBV3-2) and J usage is TRBJ1-1; D ambiguous. Between the trimmed V and J ends, which lost 4 bases and 5 bases, there was a span of 11 bases. Germline loops: CDR1 LGHDT, CDR2 YNNKEL (reference sequence). The CDR3 is made up of 13 amino acids. In DNA, the CDR3 is TGTGCCAGCAGCCGACTGGCGGAAACTGAAGCTTTCTTT. It specifies CASSRLAETEAFF.

The V and J genes are TRBV19 and TRBJ2-1; 11 nucleotides line up with TRBD2. Trimming removed 5 bases from V and 6 bases from J; junction bases left unmatched: 9. The CDR3 runs to 16 residues. Germline V gene data show CDR1 as LNHDA and CDR2 as SQIVND (reference sequence). CDR3 loop: CASSSPGSGRANEQFF. The CDR3 nucleotides read TGTGCCAGTAGTTCCCCGGGTAGCGGGAGGGCCAATGAGCAGTTCTTC. The full variable domain, with the rest looked up from reference TRBV19 and TRBJ2-1, is DGGITQSPKYLFRKEGQNVTLSCEQNLNHDAMYWYRQDPGQGLRLIYYSQIVNDFQKGDIAEGYSVSREKKESFPLTVTSAQKNPTAFYLCASSSPGSGRANEQFFGPGTRLTVL.

The J gene is TRBJ2-7, the V gene TRBV5-1; 7 bases fit TRBD2. V lost 0 bases to trimming and J lost 0 bases; unmatched junction nucleotides: 9. From germline, CDR1 is SGHRS and CDR2 YFSETQ. CDR3 size: 17 residues. Here the CDR3 reads CASSLGMTSLGSYEQYF. As DNA, the CDR3 is TGCGCCAGCAGCTTGGGGATGACTAGCTTGGGCTCCTACGAGCAGTACTTC.

The chain links TRBV5-5 to TRBJ1-1; D not resolved. Germline lookup yields CDR1 SGHKS and CDR2 YYEKEE (reference sequence). V lost 6 bases and J lost 1, with 10 bases in between. This CDR3 is built from 13 residues. The CDR3 region is CASTTAGNTEAFF. CDR3 nucleotide sequence: TGTGCCAGCACCACCGCGGGGAACACTGAAGCTTTCTTT.

V gene TRBV10-3 combines with J gene TRBJ1-5; 9 bases fit TRBD1. CDR1 is ENHRY and CDR2 is SYGVKD in the germline V gene. The ends lost 0 bases at V and 6 bases at J; junction bases unmatched: 0. The CDR3 has 14 residues. As DNA, the CDR3 is TGTGCCATCAGTGAGTCGGACAGGGGTCAGCCCCAGCATTTT. Protein: CAISESDRGQPQHF.

The gene calls are TRBV10-3 and TRBJ1-5; TRBD1 aligns across 12 bases. Per the germline V gene, CDR1 is ENHRY and CDR2 is SYGVKD. The CDR3 consists of 19 residues. J was trimmed by 6 bases and V by 2 bases; bases with no gene match: 14. In DNA, the CDR3 is TGTGCCATCAGTGAGAAGACACCGGGACAGGGGGCGCAAAGTCAGCCCCAGCATTTT. Encoded protein: CAISEKTPGQGAQSQPQHF.